Sequencing of this T cell receptor beta chain was carried out in a study of low-dose radiotherapy and immunotherapy resistance in tumors. Study at large: The 200 mg/m2 dose of intravenous cyclophosphamide was given every two weeks, one day before radiation and immunotherapy.

As to time point: before trial treatment. Donors were administered nivolumab, ipilimumab, aspirin and low-dose cyclophosphamide, together with low-dose radiotherapy. This clonotype was counted a few times. With a far larger clone one base away, a read error is the likely cause. Likely a read error: the CDR3 ends without its conserved phenylalanine or tryptophan. The germline CDR1 and CDR2 sequences are MNHEY and SVGEGT. The CDR3 consists of 15 residues. With V trimmed by 5 bases and J by 7 bases, 12 bases remained unmatched. TRAV- and TRBV-specific primers, spanning alpha and beta chains, primed first-strand cDNA. TCRs were put through approximately 20 PCR cycles of amplification with Phusion. A constant-region primer and the V-primer adapter served as the primer pair. Each CDR3 protein gets one entry after TCRdb re-called the reads with MiXCR. The sample carries tens of thousands of distinct CDR3 sequences, roughly a sixth recorded once.

Sample: PBMCs, taken before treatment. The clonotype originates from a male donor with prostate cancer. The genes are TRBV6-2 or TRBV6-3 and TRBJ2-5; 8 nucleotides line up with TRBD2. CDR3 region: CASSPPGLEAVTQYC. The CDR3 nucleotides are TGTGCCAGCAGTCCACCGGGACTAGAGGCGGTGACCCAGTACTGC.